This TCR beta chain was identified during a study of PD-1 blockade in classical Hodgkin lymphoma. Concerning this clone: Its cognate antigen is unknown.

The data were produced by immunoSEQ multiplex PCR, yet TCRdb's version contains in-frame clones alone and is incomplete. The table shows approximately 89,000 clones, with 83% occurring only once. Sample time point: cycle 4 day 1 (C4D1), after 6 weeks of nivolumab. Every patient was affected by relapse after autologous stem cell transplantation, while exposure to brentuximab vedotin was not uniform. Study results and limitations: The CD4+ diversity rise by C4D1 was clearest in complete responders.

This material consisted of peripheral blood mononuclear cells (PBMCs), taken before the fourth cycle of nivolumab. The receptor was derived from a human donor with classical Hodgkin lymphoma.

CDR3 sequence (DNA): TGCGCCAGCAGGCCCGGACAGGGGGCCTACGAGCAGTACTTC. Its translation: CASRPGQGAYEQYF. J is TRBJ2-7 and V is TRBV5-1; TRBD1 agrees at 10 bases. V shed 5 bases and J 2 bases; nucleotides not matched to a gene: 4. Germline V gene data show CDR1 as SGHRS and CDR2 as YFSETQ. The length of the CDR3 is 14 residues. Looking up the rest from reference TRBV5-1 and TRBJ2-7 gives the full variable domain: KAGVTQTPRYLIKTRGQQVTLSCSPISGHRSVSWYQQTPGQGLQFLFEYFSETQRNKGNFPGRFSGRQFSNSRSEMNVSTLELGDSALYLCASRPGQGAYEQYFGPGTRLTVT.